This T cell receptor (beta chain) was sequenced in a study of shared clonotypes between healthy human individuals. Findings and caveats of the study: When compared with the clonotypes that were shared by all four sorted-subset donors, the non-shared clonotypes turned out to have lower generation probabilities.

Points on this clone: Its antigen is still unknown.

Terminally differentiated effector memory CD45RA+ cells were excluded by CCR7 positive selection of CD45RO-negative cells. This CDR3 region has 14 residues. V was shortened by 5 bases and J by 4 bases, with 14 bases between the two germline ends. Germline values: CDR1 MNHEY, CDR2 SMNVEV (reference sequence). Genomic DNA from each subset was divided evenly over several immunoSEQ plates. Original processing notes: Without quality scores, immunoSEQ junctional reads could not be filtered like full-length reads. Clones were sequenced by immunoSEQ multiplex PCR, and TCRdb holds only the in-frame ones, with some missing. That table gives V, J and clone size, and the DNA gave D and trimming. Of around 2,000,000 clones listed, just under 95% are singletons.

The sequenced material came from naive CD8+ T cells sorted from blood. This receptor was identified in a young man in good health. The chain couples TRBV27 to TRBJ2-5; D may match TRBD1 or TRBD2 (5 bases each). CDR3 sequence: CASSPLRGRETQYF. The CDR3 DNA sequence: TGTGCCAGCAGTCCCCTGAGGGGTAGAGAGACCCAGTACTTC.